This is a list of T cell receptor beta chains from one sample in a study of T cells in Graves' hyperthyroidism and ophthalmopathy. TCRdb called the multiplex PCR reads again in MiXCR, with one record for every CDR3 protein. This sample carries some 440,000 distinct CDR3 sequences, roughly 14% of them seen once, and the ten largest clones take around 14%. Sequences were obtained from blood. These receptor sequences come from a woman between 18 and 29 years old with Graves' hyperthyroidism. The CDR3 runs from the conserved cysteine through the conserved F or W. Fields, in order: J gene, D gene, V gene, clone size, CDR3 DNA, CDR3 protein. D genes are given only for firm matches. Size is omitted from some rows. Given values are once, few, many or a class for expanded clones.

>TRBJ2-7|-|TRBV28|many
TGTGCCAGCAGAAAGTTCAGAGGGGGGTGGACCTACGAGCAGTACTTC
CASRKFRGGWTYEQYF
>TRBJ2-1|TRBD1|TRBV2|many
TGTGCCAGCCGGGACAGATCCTACAATGAGCAGTTCTTC
CASRDRSYNEQFF
>TRBJ1-5|-|TRBV7-3|many
TGTGCCAGCAGCTTCCTCTGGGATCAGCCCCAGCATTTT
CASSFLWDQPQHF
>TRBJ2-5|TRBD2|TRBV20-1|many
TGCAGTGCTGCTACTAGCGGGAGGAAAAAAGAGACCCAGTACTTC
CSAATSGRKKETQYF
>TRBJ1-6|-|TRBV2|-
TGTGCCAGCAGTGAGGACACCCGTAATTCACCCCTCCACTTT
CASSEDTRNSPLHF
>TRBJ1-5|-|TRBV12-3/TRBV12-4|many
TGTGCCAGCAATGGAGGATGGGGCAGCAATCAGCCCCAGCATTTT
CASNGGWGSNQPQHF
>TRBJ2-2|TRBD1|TRBV4-3|-
TGCGCCAGCAGCCAAGGGACAGGGTGGACCGGGGAGCTGTTTTTT
CASSQGTGWTGELFF
>TRBJ1-1|-|TRBV6-5|many
TGTGCCAGCAGTTACAACGCTCTAACGGGTGGAGCTTTCTTT
CASSYNALTGGAFF
>TRBJ2-1|-|TRBV5-1|many
TGCGCCAGCAGCTTGACGGGAGCTACGTATAGTGAGCAGTTCTTC
CASSLTGATYSEQFF
>TRBJ1-2|-|TRBV12-3/TRBV12-4|many
TGTGCCAGCAGTCCGACGGGGGGGGAGGGCTATGGCTACACCTTC
CASSPTGGEGYGYTF
>TRBJ1-5|-|TRBV9|-
TGTGCCAGCAGCGCTACTAGTGGGATTCATCAGCCCCAGCATTTT
CASSATSGIHQPQHF
>TRBJ2-7|TRBD2|TRBV4-2|-
TGTGCCAGCAGCCAAGACAGCGGGGGGCTGTCCTACGAGCAGTACTTC
CASSQDSGGLSYEQYF
>TRBJ1-2|-|TRBV6-1|-
TGTGCCAGCCTGGGAGGGGGGTGGGGCTACACCTTC
CASLGGGWGYTF
>TRBJ2-5|-|TRBV4-1|many
TGCGCCAGCAGCCCCGGGCCCGCACGTACCCAGTACCAAGAGACCCAGTACTTC
CASSPGPARTQYQETQYF
>TRBJ2-4|-|TRBV3-1|many
TGTGCCAGCAGCCAAGCTGGTGGCAGGGGTAACATTCAGTACTTC
CASSQAGGRGNIQYF
>TRBJ2-1|TRBD2|TRBV7-9|few
TGTGCCAGCAGACCCATGGGGGGGTCCGATGAGCAGTTCTTC
CASRPMGGSDEQFF
>TRBJ2-4|-|TRBV7-2|-
TGTGCCAGCAGCTTACGGGAGTGGGGGAACATTCAGTACTTC
CASSLREWGNIQYF
>TRBJ2-1|TRBD1|TRBV7-9|-
TGTGCCAGCACTCATGACAGGGCGAACAATGAGCAGTTCTTC
CASTHDRANNEQFF
>TRBJ2-3|-|TRBV7-2|many
TGTGCCAGCAGCTTATCAAAAACGGCGGATACGCAGTATTTT
CASSLSKTADTQYF
>TRBJ2-1|-|TRBV19|few
TGTGCCAGTAGTATAGCAGGGAGCTCCTACAATGAGCAGTTCTTC
CASSIAGSSYNEQFF
>TRBJ2-7|-|TRBV5-1|many
TGCGCCAGCAGCTTGGGAAACGAGCAGTACTTC
CASSLGNEQYF
>TRBJ1-2|-|TRBV20-1|-
TGCAGTGCCGGCGGGGGTAGCTTGGGTGGCTACACCTTC
CSAGGGSLGGYTF
>TRBJ1-6|-|TRBV27|-
TGTGCCAGCAGTTTATCGGCGAGTTCACCCCTCCACTTT
CASSLSASSPLHF
>TRBJ2-6|-|TRBV10-3|-
TGTGCCATCATGAGGCCTTCAGGTCCTGGGGCCAACGTCCTGACTTTC
CAIMRPSGPGANVLTF
>TRBJ2-1|TRBD2|TRBV7-6|-
TGTGCCAGCAGCTCCACGGGGGGACCGCTTTGGGATGAGCAGTTCTTC
CASSSTGGPLWDEQFF
>TRBJ2-5|-|TRBV20-1|few
TGCAGTGCTAGAGATCAAAAGACCCAGTACTTC
CSARDQKTQYF
>TRBJ2-3|-|TRBV24-1|many
TGTGCCACCGGGGCAACTACAGATACGCAGTATTTT
CATGATTDTQYF
>TRBJ2-2|TRBD2|TRBV7-2|few
TGTGCCAGCAGCTTAAAGCCCCCGGGGGGTCCTAACACCGGGGAGCTGTTTTTT
CASSLKPPGGPNTGELFF
>TRBJ2-7|-|TRBV10-1|few
TGCGCCAGCAGTGAGTCGACGGGGGTCGAGCAGTACTTC
CASSESTGVEQYF
>TRBJ2-3|-|TRBV28|many
TGTGCCAGCAGTTCCAATTCCGATACGCAGTATTTT
CASSSNSDTQYF
>TRBJ1-1|-|TRBV5-6|many
TGTGCCAGCAGCTTGGTGGACAGTCTGAACACTGAAGCTTTCTTT
CASSLVDSLNTEAFF
>TRBJ1-5|-|TRBV5-1|many
TGCGCCAGCAGCTTGGGGGGGAACGGAAATCAGCCCCAGCATTTT
CASSLGGNGNQPQHF
>TRBJ1-1|-|TRBV6-1|many
TGTGCCAGCAGTCCTACGCCAGGGGCGAACACTGAAGCTTTCTTT
CASSPTPGANTEAFF
>TRBJ2-2|TRBD1|TRBV27|many
TGTGCCAGCAGCACACAGGGGTATGGCACCGGGGAGCTGTTTTTT
CASSTQGYGTGELFF
>TRBJ1-1|-|TRBV20-1|few
TGCAGTGCTAGTTCGAAAGGGGCCGTGAACACTGAAGCTTTCTTT
CSASSKGAVNTEAFF
>TRBJ2-7|-|TRBV15|few
TGTGCCACCAAAATGACAGGAGAACCCTACGAGCAGTACTTC
CATKMTGEPYEQYF
>TRBJ2-1|-|TRBV27|many
TGTGCCAGCAGTTCTACGGCCGGGACGATCTACAATGAGCAGTTCTTC
CASSSTAGTIYNEQFF
>TRBJ2-1|TRBD2|TRBV20-1|many
TGCAGTGCTGAGCGGGAGGTCAATGAGCAGTTCTTC
CSAEREVNEQFF
>TRBJ2-3|-|TRBV2|many
TGTGCCAGCAGTGAAGCGGACCGGGGCCGTACAGATACGCAGTATTTT
CASSEADRGRTDTQYF
>TRBJ1-2|-|TRBV6-1|-
TGTGCCAGCAGAAGCCAAGGCCGCTACACCTTC
CASRSQGRYTF
>TRBJ2-7|TRBD2|TRBV28|many
TGTGCCAGCAGTCCGGGACTAGCGGGCGGCTACGAGCAGTACTTC
CASSPGLAGGYEQYF
>TRBJ2-7|-|TRBV11-2|many
TGTGCCAGCAGCTGGGCCGGCTACGAGCAGTACTTC
CASSWAGYEQYF
>TRBJ2-1|TRBD1|TRBV3-1|many
TGTGCCAGCAGCCAGGCCGGGACAGGGGGCGAGCAGTTCTTC
CASSQAGTGGEQFF
>TRBJ1-1|-|TRBV18|many
TGTGCCAGCTCATCACACCACAACACTGAAGCTTTCTTT
CASSSHHNTEAFF
>TRBJ2-7|-|TRBV28|many
TGTGCCAGCAGCAAAACCACCGGGATCTACGAGCAGTACTTC
CASSKTTGIYEQYF
>TRBJ2-3|TRBD1|TRBV12-3/TRBV12-4|many
TGTGCCAGCAGTGCCCGGACAGGGATGGATACGCAGTATTTT
CASSARTGMDTQYF
>TRBJ1-3|-|TRBV20-1|few
TGCAGTGCAATGAACAGGCTCTCTGGAAACACCATATATTTT
CSAMNRLSGNTIYF
>TRBJ1-5|-|TRBV2|many
TGTGCCAGCAGGACCACGGGACACTCTCGACCCAATCAGCCCCAGCATTTT
CASRTTGHSRPNQPQHF